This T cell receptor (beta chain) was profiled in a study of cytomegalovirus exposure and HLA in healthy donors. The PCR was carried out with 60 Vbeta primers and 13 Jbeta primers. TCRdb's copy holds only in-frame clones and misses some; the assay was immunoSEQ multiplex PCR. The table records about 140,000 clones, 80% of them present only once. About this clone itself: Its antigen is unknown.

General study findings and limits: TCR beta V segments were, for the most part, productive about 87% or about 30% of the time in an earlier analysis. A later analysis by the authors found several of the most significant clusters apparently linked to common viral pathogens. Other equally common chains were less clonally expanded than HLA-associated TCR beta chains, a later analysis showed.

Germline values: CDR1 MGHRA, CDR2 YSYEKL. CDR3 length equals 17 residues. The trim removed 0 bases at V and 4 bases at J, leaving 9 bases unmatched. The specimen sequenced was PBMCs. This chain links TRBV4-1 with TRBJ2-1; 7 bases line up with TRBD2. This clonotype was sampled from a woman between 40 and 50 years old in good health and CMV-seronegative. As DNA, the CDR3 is TGCGCCAGCAGCCAAGATCGGGGGGAGGGCCCGTACAATGAGCAGTTCTTC. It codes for CASSQDRGEGPYNEQFF.